The clone carrying this T cell receptor (beta chain) was counted ten times or more. Both iRepertoire HTBI primers and Arm-PCR of CDR3 regions were used to build the TCR beta libraries. TCRdb reanalysed the multiplex PCR reads using MiXCR and keeps one entry per CDR3 protein. In the table there are about 450,000 distinct CDR3 sequences, 14% of which are singletons. Time point reported: newly diagnosed GD, antithyroid drugs for less than 3 months. PBMC RNA was the source of the TCR library. This entry belongs to a study of regulatory T cells in long-lasting Graves disease. The CDR3 consists of 14 residues. CDR1 and CDR2 from the germline V gene are MDHEN and SYDVKM. Trimming removed 5 bases from V and 3 bases from J; junction bases left unmatched: 7. The same data also went into a second study, on T cells in Graves' hyperthyroidism and ophthalmopathy.

This rearrangement joins TRBV28 to TRBJ2-7; 7 bases agree with TRBD2. This receptor was obtained from a woman aged 45 to 65 with Graves disease. Sequencing used peripheral blood mononuclear cells (PBMCs), obtained at new diagnosis, from a patient treated with antithyroid drugs. CDR3 DNA: TGTGCCAGCAGTCCGGCGGGAGTGGGCTACGAGCAGTACTTC. This translates into CASSPAGVGYEQYF. Full variable domain (missing parts from reference TRBV28 and TRBJ2-7): DVKVTQSSRYLVKRTGEKVFLECVQDMDHENMFWYRQDPGLGLRLIYFSYDVKMKEKGDIPEGYSVSREKKERFSLILESASTNQTSMYLCASSPAGVGYEQYFGPGTRLTVT.